The rows below give T cell receptor beta chains drawn from one sample of a study of blood T cell repertoires in COVID-19. This table comes from immunoSEQ multiplex PCR, and its TCRdb copy is limited to in-frame clones, with some not included. The profile shows some 240,000 clones, roughly 84% of them singletons. Sequenced material: peripheral blood. These receptors were collected from a woman in her forties who had recovered from COVID-19. Each CDR3 is given with its conserved first and last residue. Fields, in order: J gene, clone size, D gene, V gene, CDR3 DNA, CDR3 protein. D genes are given only for firm matches. Expanded clones are given a class, and other clones once, few, many or no size at all.

j_call: TRBJ1-6; clone_size: few; d_call: TRBD1; v_call: TRBV10-3; cdr3_nt: TGTGCCATCAGTGGAGCGACAGGGCAGGGCAGGAATTCACCCCTCCACTTT; cdr3_aa: CAISGATGQGRNSPLHF
j_call: TRBJ1-4; clone_size: -; d_call: -; v_call: TRBV5-6; cdr3_nt: TGTGCCAGCAGCTTATTTCAGGGTAATGAAAAACTGTTTTTT; cdr3_aa: CASSLFQGNEKLFF
j_call: TRBJ2-7; clone_size: -; d_call: -; v_call: TRBV6-5; cdr3_nt: TGTGCCTCCCGCCAGGCCGGGGGCGAGCAGTACTTC; cdr3_aa: CASRQAGGEQYF
j_call: TRBJ1-5; clone_size: -; d_call: -; v_call: TRBV19; cdr3_nt: TGTGCCAGTAGTACCTACGGACAGAAAAATCAGCCCCAGCATTTT; cdr3_aa: CASSTYGQKNQPQHF
j_call: TRBJ2-7; clone_size: -; d_call: -; v_call: TRBV7-2; cdr3_nt: TGTGCCAGCAGCTATCGGATGAGGGGGGGACGGGACGAGCAGTACTTC; cdr3_aa: CASSYRMRGGRDEQYF
j_call: TRBJ2-4; clone_size: -; d_call: TRBD1; v_call: TRBV5-1; cdr3_nt: TGCGCCAGCAGCTTGGTAGGGACAGGGGGCCGCATTCAGTACTTC; cdr3_aa: CASSLVGTGGRIQYF
j_call: TRBJ1-6; clone_size: -; d_call: TRBD1; v_call: TRBV7-2; cdr3_nt: TGTGCCAGCAGCCTCTCTCGGGACAGGAAAGAGTCCTATAATTCACCCCTCCACTTT; cdr3_aa: CASSLSRDRKESYNSPLHF
j_call: TRBJ2-5; clone_size: few; d_call: TRBD2; v_call: TRBV28; cdr3_nt: TGTGCCAGCAGACCACCCATAGCGGGACAAAACCAAGAGACCCAGTACTTC; cdr3_aa: CASRPPIAGQNQETQYF
j_call: TRBJ2-5; clone_size: -; d_call: TRBD1; v_call: TRBV3-1/TRBV3-2; cdr3_nt: TGTGCCAGCAGCCATCTCAGGGGGCAAGAGACCCAGTACTTC; cdr3_aa: CASSHLRGQETQYF
j_call: TRBJ2-1; clone_size: -; d_call: TRBD1; v_call: TRBV6-5; cdr3_nt: TGTGCCAGCAGTAGAGGACAGGGGGCCGTGAATGAGCAGTTCTTC; cdr3_aa: CASSRGQGAVNEQFF
j_call: TRBJ2-1; clone_size: -; d_call: TRBD2; v_call: TRBV7-6; cdr3_nt: TGTGCCAGCAGCTTAGTAGCGGGGTCCTACAATGAGCAGTTCTTC; cdr3_aa: CASSLVAGSYNEQFF
j_call: TRBJ1-1; clone_size: -; d_call: -; v_call: TRBV11-3; cdr3_nt: TGTGCCAGCAGCCACCCAGGCGGGGGGGACACTGAAGCTTTCTTT; cdr3_aa: CASSHPGGGDTEAFF
j_call: TRBJ2-5; clone_size: -; d_call: -; v_call: TRBV28; cdr3_nt: TGTGCCAGCAGTGTGGGACAATCTCAAGAGACCCAGTACTTC; cdr3_aa: CASSVGQSQETQYF
j_call: TRBJ2-1; clone_size: -; d_call: -; v_call: TRBV7-2; cdr3_nt: TGTGCCAGCAGCTTAGATGCGGACATAGTGCCTAGCGATGAGCAGTTCTTC; cdr3_aa: CASSLDADIVPSDEQFF
j_call: TRBJ1-2; clone_size: once; d_call: TRBD1; v_call: TRBV15; cdr3_nt: TGTGCCACCAGCAGAGGGGACAGGGCCACATATGGCTACACCTTC; cdr3_aa: CATSRGDRATYGYTF
j_call: TRBJ2-1; clone_size: -; d_call: -; v_call: TRBV5-1; cdr3_nt: TGCGCCAGCAGCCCAGGCCAGGGGGGTTTTGTGGAGCAGTTCTTC; cdr3_aa: CASSPGQGGFVEQFF
j_call: TRBJ1-1; clone_size: -; d_call: -; v_call: TRBV5-4; cdr3_nt: TGTGCCAGCAGCCCGGGGGGCAGCATGAACACTGAAGCTTTCTTT; cdr3_aa: CASSPGGSMNTEAFF
j_call: TRBJ1-3; clone_size: -; d_call: -; v_call: TRBV5-1; cdr3_nt: TGCGCCAGCAGCTTGGGCTCAGACTCTGGAAACACCATATATTTT; cdr3_aa: CASSLGSDSGNTIYF
j_call: TRBJ1-6; clone_size: -; d_call: -; v_call: TRBV4-1; cdr3_nt: TGCGCCAGCAGCCAAGTCGGGGGGCTTAATTCACCCCTCCACTTT; cdr3_aa: CASSQVGGLNSPLHF
j_call: TRBJ1-2; clone_size: -; d_call: TRBD1; v_call: TRBV7-9; cdr3_nt: TGTGCCAGCAGCTTAGGGGGGACAGGGAACTATGGCTACACCTTC; cdr3_aa: CASSLGGTGNYGYTF
j_call: TRBJ2-2; clone_size: -; d_call: -; v_call: TRBV14; cdr3_nt: TGTGCCAGCAGCCCCCGGAGGCAGGAGACCGGGGAGCTGTTTTTT; cdr3_aa: CASSPRRQETGELFF
j_call: TRBJ2-5; clone_size: many; d_call: -; v_call: TRBV20-1; cdr3_nt: TGCAGTGCTGGGCTAAAGGAGACCCAGTACTTC; cdr3_aa: CSAGLKETQYF
j_call: TRBJ2-6; clone_size: -; d_call: -; v_call: TRBV6-1; cdr3_nt: TGTGCCAGCAGTGACCTGAGGGGGGGCCGCTCTGGGGCCAACGTCCTGACTTTC; cdr3_aa: CASSDLRGGRSGANVLTF
j_call: TRBJ2-6; clone_size: -; d_call: TRBD1; v_call: TRBV27; cdr3_nt: TGTGCCAGCAGTCCCGGGACAGGGGCATCTGGGGCCAACGTCCTGACTTTC; cdr3_aa: CASSPGTGASGANVLTF
j_call: TRBJ2-5; clone_size: -; d_call: TRBD2; v_call: TRBV19; cdr3_nt: TGTGCCAGTAGTACTGTTACTAGCGTGGAGACCCAGTACTTC; cdr3_aa: CASSTVTSVETQYF
j_call: TRBJ1-1; clone_size: -; d_call: -; v_call: TRBV28; cdr3_nt: TGTGCCAGCAAGACTGACAGTCTTTTGAACACTGAAGCTTTCTTT; cdr3_aa: CASKTDSLLNTEAFF
j_call: TRBJ2-3; clone_size: -; d_call: TRBD1; v_call: TRBV5-4; cdr3_nt: TGTGCCAGCAGCCCCGACTCCACAGGGGCCGGAGATACGCAGTATTTT; cdr3_aa: CASSPDSTGAGDTQYF
j_call: TRBJ2-7; clone_size: -; d_call: TRBD2; v_call: TRBV4-1; cdr3_nt: TGCGCCAGCAGCCAAGTGAAACCGGGACTAGGGTCCTACGAGCAGTACTTC; cdr3_aa: CASSQVKPGLGSYEQYF
j_call: TRBJ1-4; clone_size: -; d_call: TRBD1; v_call: TRBV5-4; cdr3_nt: TGTGCCAGCAGCCTCAGGGGGCGCGGAGATGAAAAACTGTTTTTT; cdr3_aa: CASSLRGRGDEKLFF
j_call: TRBJ1-6; clone_size: -; d_call: -; v_call: TRBV11-2; cdr3_nt: TGTGCCAGCAGCCCGATTTCCCCGAGGAATTCACCCCTCCACTTT; cdr3_aa: CASSPISPRNSPLHF
j_call: TRBJ1-3; clone_size: few; d_call: -; v_call: TRBV5-5; cdr3_nt: TGTGCCAGCAGCTTGGTGCGGGACTCTGGAAACACCATATATTTT; cdr3_aa: CASSLVRDSGNTIYF
j_call: TRBJ1-1; clone_size: -; d_call: -; v_call: TRBV27; cdr3_nt: TGTGCCAGCAGCAGGACAAGGGACACTGAAGCTTTCTTT; cdr3_aa: CASSRTRDTEAFF
j_call: TRBJ1-5; clone_size: -; d_call: -; v_call: TRBV28; cdr3_nt: TGTGCCAGCAGTGGCCGGAGGACAGCATATAGCAATCAGCCCCAGCATTTT; cdr3_aa: CASSGRRTAYSNQPQHF
j_call: TRBJ2-1; clone_size: -; d_call: TRBD1; v_call: TRBV11-3; cdr3_nt: TGTGCCAGCAGCCCCGGACAGGGAAGGGACAATGAGCAGTTCTTC; cdr3_aa: CASSPGQGRDNEQFF
j_call: TRBJ1-1; clone_size: -; d_call: TRBD1; v_call: TRBV6-1; cdr3_nt: TGTGCCAGCATTATGGACAGGACTACTGAAGCTTTCTTT; cdr3_aa: CASIMDRTTEAFF
j_call: TRBJ2-5; clone_size: -; d_call: -; v_call: TRBV10-3; cdr3_nt: TGTGCCATCAGTGAAGGGGGTCCTAGGGAGACCCAGTACTTC; cdr3_aa: CAISEGGPRETQYF
j_call: TRBJ2-7; clone_size: -; d_call: TRBD1; v_call: TRBV7-2; cdr3_nt: TGTGCCAGCAGCCTCGGGACAGTGGACGAGCAGTACTTC; cdr3_aa: CASSLGTVDEQYF
j_call: TRBJ1-6; clone_size: -; d_call: -; v_call: TRBV18; cdr3_nt: TGTGCCAGCTCACCACCGAGATTAGCAGGGCGTAATTCACCCCTCCACTTT; cdr3_aa: CASSPPRLAGRNSPLHF
j_call: TRBJ1-2; clone_size: -; d_call: TRBD1; v_call: TRBV28; cdr3_nt: TGTGCCAGCAGCACAGGGGGCGGCGGGCCCTATGGCTACACCTTC; cdr3_aa: CASSTGGGGPYGYTF